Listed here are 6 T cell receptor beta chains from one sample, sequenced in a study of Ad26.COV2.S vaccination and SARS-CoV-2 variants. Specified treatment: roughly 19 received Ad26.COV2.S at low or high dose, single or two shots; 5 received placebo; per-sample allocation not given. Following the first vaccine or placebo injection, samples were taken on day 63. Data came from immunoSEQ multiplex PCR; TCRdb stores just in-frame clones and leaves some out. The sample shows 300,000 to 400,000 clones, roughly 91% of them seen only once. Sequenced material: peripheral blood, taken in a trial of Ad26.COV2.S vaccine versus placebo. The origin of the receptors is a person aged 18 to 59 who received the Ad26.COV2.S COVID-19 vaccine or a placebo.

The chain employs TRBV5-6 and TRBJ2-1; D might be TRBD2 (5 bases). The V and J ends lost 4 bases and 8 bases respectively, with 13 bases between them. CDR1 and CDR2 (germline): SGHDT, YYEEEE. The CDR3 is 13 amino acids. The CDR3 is CASSDSWEYEQFF. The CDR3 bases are TGTGCCAGCAGCGATTCGTGGGAGTATGAGCAGTTCTTC.

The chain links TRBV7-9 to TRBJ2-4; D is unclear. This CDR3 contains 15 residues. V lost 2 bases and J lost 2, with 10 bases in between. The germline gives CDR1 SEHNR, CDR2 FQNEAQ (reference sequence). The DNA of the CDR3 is TGTGCCAGCAGCTTATCGGCTGGGCCCAAAAACATTCAGTACTTC. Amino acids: CASSLSAGPKNIQYF.

CDR3 sequence reads: CASSYYGTGELFF. In DNA form, the CDR3 reads TGTGCCAGCAGTTACTATGGGACCGGGGAGCTGTTTTTT. The chain is built from TRBV6-5 and TRBJ2-2; no clear D gene. The V end was cut by 1 base, the J end by 5 bases, with 5 bases between. CDR1 and CDR2 from the germline V gene are MNHEY and SVGAGI. The CDR3 has 13 residues.

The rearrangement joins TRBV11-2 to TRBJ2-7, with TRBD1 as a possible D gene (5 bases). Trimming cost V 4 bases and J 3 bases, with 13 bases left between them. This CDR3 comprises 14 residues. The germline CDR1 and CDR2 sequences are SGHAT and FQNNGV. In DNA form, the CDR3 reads TGTGCCAGCAGCTCACAGGTTAAGAGCTACGAGCAGTACTTC. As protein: CASSSQVKSYEQYF.

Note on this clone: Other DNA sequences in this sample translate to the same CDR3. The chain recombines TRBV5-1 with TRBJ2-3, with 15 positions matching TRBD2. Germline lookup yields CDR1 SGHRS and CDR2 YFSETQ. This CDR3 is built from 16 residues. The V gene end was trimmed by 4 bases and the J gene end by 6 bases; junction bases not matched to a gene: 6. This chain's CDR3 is CASSPGLAGGRDTQYF. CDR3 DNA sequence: TGCGCCAGCAGCCCGGGACTAGCGGGAGGCAGGGATACGCAGTATTTT.

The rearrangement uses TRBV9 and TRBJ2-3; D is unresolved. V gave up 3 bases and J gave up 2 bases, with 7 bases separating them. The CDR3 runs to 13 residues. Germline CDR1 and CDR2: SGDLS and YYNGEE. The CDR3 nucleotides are TGTGCCAGCAGCGCCGCATACACAGATACGCAGTATTTT. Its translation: CASSAAYTDTQYF.